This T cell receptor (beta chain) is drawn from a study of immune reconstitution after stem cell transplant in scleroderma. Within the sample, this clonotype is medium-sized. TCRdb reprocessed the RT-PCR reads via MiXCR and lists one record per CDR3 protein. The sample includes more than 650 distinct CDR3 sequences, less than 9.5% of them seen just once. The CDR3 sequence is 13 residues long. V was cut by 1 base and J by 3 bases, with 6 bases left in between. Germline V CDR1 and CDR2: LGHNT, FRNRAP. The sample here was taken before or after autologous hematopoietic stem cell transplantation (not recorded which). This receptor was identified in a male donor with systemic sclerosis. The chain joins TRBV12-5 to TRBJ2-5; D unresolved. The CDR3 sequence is CASGLAREETQYF. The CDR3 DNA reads TGTGCTAGTGGTTTGGCCCGCGAAGAGACCCAGTACTTC.